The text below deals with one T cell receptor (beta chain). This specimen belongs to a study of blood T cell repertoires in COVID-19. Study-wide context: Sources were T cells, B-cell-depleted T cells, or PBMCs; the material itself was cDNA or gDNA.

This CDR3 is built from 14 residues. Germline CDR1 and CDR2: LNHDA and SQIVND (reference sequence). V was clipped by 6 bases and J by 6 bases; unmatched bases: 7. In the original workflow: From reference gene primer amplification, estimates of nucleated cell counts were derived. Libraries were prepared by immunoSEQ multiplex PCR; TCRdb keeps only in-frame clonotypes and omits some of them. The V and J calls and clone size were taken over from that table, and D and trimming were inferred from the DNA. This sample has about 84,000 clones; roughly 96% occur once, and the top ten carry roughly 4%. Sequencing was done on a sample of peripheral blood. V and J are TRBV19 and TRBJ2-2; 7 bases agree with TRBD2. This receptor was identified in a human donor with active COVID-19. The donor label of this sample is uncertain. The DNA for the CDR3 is TGTGCCAGTAGGCAGCGGGGAGGGGCCGGGGAGCTGTTTTTT. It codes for CASRQRGGAGELFF.